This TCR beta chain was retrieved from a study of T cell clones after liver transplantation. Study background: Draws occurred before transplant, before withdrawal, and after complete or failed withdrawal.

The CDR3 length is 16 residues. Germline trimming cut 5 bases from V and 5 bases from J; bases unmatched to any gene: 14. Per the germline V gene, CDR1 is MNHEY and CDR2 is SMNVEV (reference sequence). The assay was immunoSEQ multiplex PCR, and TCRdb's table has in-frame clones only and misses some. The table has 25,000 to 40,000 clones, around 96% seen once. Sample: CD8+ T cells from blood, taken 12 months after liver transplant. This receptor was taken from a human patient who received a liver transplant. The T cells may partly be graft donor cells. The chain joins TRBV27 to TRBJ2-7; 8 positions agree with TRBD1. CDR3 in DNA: TGTGCCAGCAGTCCAATTCAGACAGGGGTAAGGCACGAGCAGTACTTC. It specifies CASSPIQTGVRHEQYF.